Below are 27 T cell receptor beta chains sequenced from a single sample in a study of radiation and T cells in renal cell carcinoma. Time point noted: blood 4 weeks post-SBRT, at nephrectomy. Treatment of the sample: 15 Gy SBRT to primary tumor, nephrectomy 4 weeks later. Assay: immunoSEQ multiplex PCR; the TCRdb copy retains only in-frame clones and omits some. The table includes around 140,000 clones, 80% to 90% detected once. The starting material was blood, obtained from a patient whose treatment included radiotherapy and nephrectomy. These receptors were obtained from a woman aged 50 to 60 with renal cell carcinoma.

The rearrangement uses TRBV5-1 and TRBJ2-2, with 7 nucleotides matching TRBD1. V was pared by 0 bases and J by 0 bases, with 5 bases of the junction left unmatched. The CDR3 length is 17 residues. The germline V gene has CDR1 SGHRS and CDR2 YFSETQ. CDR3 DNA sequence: TGCGCCAGCAGCTTGGCCGGTGGGACAGCGAACACCGGGGAGCTGTTTTTT. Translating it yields CASSLAGGTANTGELFF.

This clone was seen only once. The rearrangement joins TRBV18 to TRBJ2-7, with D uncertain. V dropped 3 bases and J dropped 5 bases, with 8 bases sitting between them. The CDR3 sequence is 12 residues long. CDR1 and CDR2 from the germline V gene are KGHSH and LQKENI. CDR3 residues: CASSPHKNEQYF. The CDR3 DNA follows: TGTGCCAGCTCACCCCACAAGAACGAGCAGTACTTC.

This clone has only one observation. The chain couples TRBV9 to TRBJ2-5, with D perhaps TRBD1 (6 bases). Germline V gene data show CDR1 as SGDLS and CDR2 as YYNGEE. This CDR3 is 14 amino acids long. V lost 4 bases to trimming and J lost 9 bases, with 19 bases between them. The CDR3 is CASSSNPDSEPQYF. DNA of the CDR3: TGTGCCAGCAGCTCCAACCCGGACAGCGAGCCCCAGTACTTC.

CDR3 loop: CASSQDRSTDTQYF. CDR3 nucleotide sequence: TGTGCCAGCAGCCAAGATCGGAGCACAGATACGCAGTATTTT. The chain is built from TRBV4-2 and TRBJ2-3; D is uncertain. Germline lookup yields CDR1 LGHNA and CDR2 YNFKEQ. Trimming left V 0 bases short and J 0 bases short, with 4 bases between. The CDR3 sequence is 14 residues long.

The CDR3 coding sequence is TGTGCCAGCAGAGCCGGACAGGGTACAACTTATGGCTACACCTTC. Translation: CASRAGQGTTYGYTF. V usage is TRBV2 and J usage is TRBJ1-2; TRBD1 matches 8 bases. Germline-derived CDR1 and CDR2 are SNHLY and FYNNEI. The length of the CDR3 is 15 residues. The V and J ends lost 6 bases and 5 bases, in that order; junction bases with no gene match: 11.

The CDR3 DNA reads as TGTGCCAGCAGCGTAGGACAGGGAAGGACAGATACGCAGTATTTT. It codes for CASSVGQGRTDTQYF. The V call is TRBV9, the J call TRBJ2-3; 7 bases map to TRBD1. CDR3 length equals 15 residues. The germline V gene has CDR1 SGDLS and CDR2 YYNGEE. After removal of 0 bases from V and 3 bases from J, the junction contained 4 bases not matched to a gene.

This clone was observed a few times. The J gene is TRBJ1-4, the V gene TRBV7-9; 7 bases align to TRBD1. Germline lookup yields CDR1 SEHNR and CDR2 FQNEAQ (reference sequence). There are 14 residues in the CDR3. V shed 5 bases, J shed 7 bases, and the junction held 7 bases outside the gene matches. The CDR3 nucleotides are TGTGCCAGCAGCCCGACAGGGAGGGGTGAAAAACTGTTTTTT. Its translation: CASSPTGRGEKLFF. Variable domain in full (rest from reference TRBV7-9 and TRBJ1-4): DTGVSQNPRHKITKRGQNVTFRCDPISEHNRLYWYRQTLGQGPEFLTYFQNEAQLEKSRLLSDRFSAERPKGSFSTLEIQRTEQGDSAMYLCASSPTGRGEKLFFGSGTQLSVL.

The CDR3 reads CASARNQDTGELFF. The CDR3 DNA sequence: TGTGCCAGCGCCAGGAACCAAGACACCGGGGAGCTGTTTTTT. The chain carries TRBV11-2 and TRBJ2-2, with D uncertain. Per the germline V gene, CDR1 is SGHAT and CDR2 is FQNNGV. This CDR3 contains 14 residues. V lost 8 bases and J 3 bases, leaving 13 bases between the germline ends.

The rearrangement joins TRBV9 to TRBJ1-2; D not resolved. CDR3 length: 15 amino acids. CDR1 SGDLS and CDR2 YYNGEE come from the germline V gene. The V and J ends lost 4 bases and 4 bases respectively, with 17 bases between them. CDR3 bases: TGTGCCAGCAGCCCCTTGGTAGGAGGGTCCTATGGCTACACCTTC. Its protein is CASSPLVGGSYGYTF.

The DNA of the CDR3 is TGTGCCAGCAGCTTATCGGAAGCTACAGAGACCCAGTACTTC. Its translation: CASSLSEATETQYF. V and J are TRBV7-2 and TRBJ2-5; D gene uncertain. The germline V gene has CDR1 SGHTA and CDR2 FQGNSA. Between the trimmed V and J ends, which lost 2 bases and 4 bases, there was a span of 11 bases. The CDR3 runs to 14 residues. The full variable domain, with the rest looked up from reference TRBV7-2 and TRBJ2-5, is GAGVSQSPSNKVTEKGKDVELRCDPISGHTALYWYRQSLGQGLEFLIYFQGNSAPDKSGLPSDRFSAERTGGSVSTLTIQRTQQEDSAVYLCASSLSEATETQYFGPGTRLLVL.

CDR3 nucleotide sequence: TGCAGCGGGACAGATCCTGGAAACACCATATATTTT. This translates into CSGTDPGNTIYF. The genes are TRBV29-1 and TRBJ1-3, with D possibly matching TRBD1 (6 bases). V lost 7 bases to trimming and J lost 2 bases, with 9 bases between them. Germline V gene sequence: CDR1 SQVTM, CDR2 ANQGSEA. The CDR3 has 12 residues.

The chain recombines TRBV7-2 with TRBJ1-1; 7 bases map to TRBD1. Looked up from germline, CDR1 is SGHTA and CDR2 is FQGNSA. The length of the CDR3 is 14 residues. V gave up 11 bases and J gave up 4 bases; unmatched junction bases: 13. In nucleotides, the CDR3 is TGTGCCTCCGTCGTGGCAGGGGGGTTCACTGAAGCTTTCTTT. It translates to CASVVAGGFTEAFF.

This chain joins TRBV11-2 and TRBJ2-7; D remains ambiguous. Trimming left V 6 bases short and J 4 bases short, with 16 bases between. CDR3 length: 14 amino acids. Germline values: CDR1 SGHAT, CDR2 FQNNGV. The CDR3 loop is CASRKVSGFYEQYF. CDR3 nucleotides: TGTGCCAGCAGAAAGGTTTCCGGGTTTTACGAGCAGTACTTC.

The CDR3 nucleotides read TGTGCCAGCAGCTTGACCGCCGAGCAGTACTTC. As protein: CASSLTAEQYF. The chain is built from TRBV5-6 and TRBJ2-7; D is unclear. Germline loops: CDR1 SGHDT, CDR2 YYEEEE. CDR3 size: 11 residues. Trimming left V 1 base short and J 6 bases short, with 5 bases between.

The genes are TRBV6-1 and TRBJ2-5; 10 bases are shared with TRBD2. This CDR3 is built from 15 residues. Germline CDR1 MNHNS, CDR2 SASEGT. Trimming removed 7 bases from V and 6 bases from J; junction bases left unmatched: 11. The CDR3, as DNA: TGTGCCAGCACCCTGTCAGCGGGAGGGCGGCAGACCCAGTACTTC. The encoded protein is CASTLSAGGRQTQYF.

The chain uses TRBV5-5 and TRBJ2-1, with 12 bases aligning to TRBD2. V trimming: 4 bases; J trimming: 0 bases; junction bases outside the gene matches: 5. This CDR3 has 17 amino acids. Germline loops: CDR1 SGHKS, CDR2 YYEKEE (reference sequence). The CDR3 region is CASSVLAGGSSYNEQFF. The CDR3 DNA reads TGTGCCAGCAGCGTGCTAGCGGGGGGGAGCTCCTACAATGAGCAGTTCTTC.

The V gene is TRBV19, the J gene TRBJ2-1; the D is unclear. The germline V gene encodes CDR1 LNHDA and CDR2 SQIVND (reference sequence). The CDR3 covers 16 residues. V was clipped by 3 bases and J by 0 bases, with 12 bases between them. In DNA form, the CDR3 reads TGTGCCAGTAGTATTAGTCCCGGTAGCTCCTACAATGAGCAGTTCTTC. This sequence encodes CASSISPGSSYNEQFF.

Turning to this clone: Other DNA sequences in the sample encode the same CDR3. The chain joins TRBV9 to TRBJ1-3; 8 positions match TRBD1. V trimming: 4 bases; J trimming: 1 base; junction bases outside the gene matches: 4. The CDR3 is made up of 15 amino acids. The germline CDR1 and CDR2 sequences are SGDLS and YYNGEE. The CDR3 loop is CASSPTGGSGNTIYF. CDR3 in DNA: TGTGCCAGCAGCCCTACAGGGGGGTCTGGAAACACCATATATTTT.

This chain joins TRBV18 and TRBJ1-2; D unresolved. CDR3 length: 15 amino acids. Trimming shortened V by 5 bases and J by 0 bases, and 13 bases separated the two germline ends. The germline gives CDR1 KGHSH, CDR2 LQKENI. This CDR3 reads CASSEGASTNYGYTF. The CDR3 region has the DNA TGTGCCAGCTCAGAAGGCGCCTCCACTAACTATGGCTACACCTTC.

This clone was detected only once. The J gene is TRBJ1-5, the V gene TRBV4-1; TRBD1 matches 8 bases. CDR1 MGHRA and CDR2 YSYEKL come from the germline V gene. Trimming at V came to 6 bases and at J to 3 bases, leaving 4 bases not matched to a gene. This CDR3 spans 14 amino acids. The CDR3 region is CASSLQGDNQPQHF. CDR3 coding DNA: TGCGCCAGCAGTCTACAGGGGGACAATCAGCCCCAGCATTTT.

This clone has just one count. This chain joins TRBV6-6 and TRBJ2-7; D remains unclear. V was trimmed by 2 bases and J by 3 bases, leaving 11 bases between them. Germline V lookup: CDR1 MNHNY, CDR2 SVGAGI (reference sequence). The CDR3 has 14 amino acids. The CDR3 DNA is TGTGCCAGCAGTTACGAGAGGTGGGTCTACGAGCAGTACTTC. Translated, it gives CASSYERWVYEQYF.

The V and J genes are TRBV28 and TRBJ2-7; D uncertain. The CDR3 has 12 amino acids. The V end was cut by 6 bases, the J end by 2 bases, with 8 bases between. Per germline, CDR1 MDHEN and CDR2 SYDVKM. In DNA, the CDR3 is TGTGCCAGCAGCTTGGCGACCTACGAGCAGTACTTC. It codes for CASSLATYEQYF.

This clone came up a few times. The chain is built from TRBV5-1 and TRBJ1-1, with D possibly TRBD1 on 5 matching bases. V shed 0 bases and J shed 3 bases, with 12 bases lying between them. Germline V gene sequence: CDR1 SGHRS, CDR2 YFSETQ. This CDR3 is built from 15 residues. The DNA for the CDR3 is TGCGCCAGCAGCTTGGTAGGCAGGGAGGACACTGAAGCTTTCTTT. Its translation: CASSLVGREDTEAFF.

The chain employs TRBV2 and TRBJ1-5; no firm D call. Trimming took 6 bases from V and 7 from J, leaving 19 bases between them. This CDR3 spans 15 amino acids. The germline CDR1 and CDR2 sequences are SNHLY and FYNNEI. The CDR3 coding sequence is TGTGCCAGCAGAGAGAACAGCATCGCCAGGCAGCCCCAGCATTTT. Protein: CASRENSIARQPQHF.

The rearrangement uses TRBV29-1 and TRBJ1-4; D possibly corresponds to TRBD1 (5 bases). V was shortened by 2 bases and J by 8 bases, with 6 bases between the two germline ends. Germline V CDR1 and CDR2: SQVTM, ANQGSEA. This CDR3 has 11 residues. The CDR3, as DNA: TGCAGCGTTGAATACAGGGAAAAACTGTTTTTT. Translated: CSVEYREKLFF.

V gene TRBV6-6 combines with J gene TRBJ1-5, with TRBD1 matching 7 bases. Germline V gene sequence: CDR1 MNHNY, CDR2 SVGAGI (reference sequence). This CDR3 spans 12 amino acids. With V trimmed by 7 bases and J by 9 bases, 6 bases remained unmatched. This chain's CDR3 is CASTQGERPQHF. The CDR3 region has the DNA TGTGCCAGCACCCAGGGGGAACGGCCCCAGCATTTT.

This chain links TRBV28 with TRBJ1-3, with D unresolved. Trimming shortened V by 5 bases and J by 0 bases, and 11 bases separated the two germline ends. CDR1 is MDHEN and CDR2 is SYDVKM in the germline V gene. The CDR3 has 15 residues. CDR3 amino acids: CASSPAGNSGNTIYF. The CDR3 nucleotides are TGTGCCAGCAGTCCAGCAGGAAACTCTGGAAACACCATATATTTT.